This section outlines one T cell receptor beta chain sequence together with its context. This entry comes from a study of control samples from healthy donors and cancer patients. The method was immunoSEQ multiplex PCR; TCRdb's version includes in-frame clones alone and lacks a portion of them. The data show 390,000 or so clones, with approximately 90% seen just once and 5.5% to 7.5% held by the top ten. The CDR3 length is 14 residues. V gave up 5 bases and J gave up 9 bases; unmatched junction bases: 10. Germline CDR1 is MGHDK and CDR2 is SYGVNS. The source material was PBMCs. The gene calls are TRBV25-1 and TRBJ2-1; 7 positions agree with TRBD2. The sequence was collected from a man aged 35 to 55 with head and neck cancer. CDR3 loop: CASSPLAGVGEQFF. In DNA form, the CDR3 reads TGTGCCAGCAGTCCTCTGGCGGGAGTGGGTGAGCAGTTCTTC.